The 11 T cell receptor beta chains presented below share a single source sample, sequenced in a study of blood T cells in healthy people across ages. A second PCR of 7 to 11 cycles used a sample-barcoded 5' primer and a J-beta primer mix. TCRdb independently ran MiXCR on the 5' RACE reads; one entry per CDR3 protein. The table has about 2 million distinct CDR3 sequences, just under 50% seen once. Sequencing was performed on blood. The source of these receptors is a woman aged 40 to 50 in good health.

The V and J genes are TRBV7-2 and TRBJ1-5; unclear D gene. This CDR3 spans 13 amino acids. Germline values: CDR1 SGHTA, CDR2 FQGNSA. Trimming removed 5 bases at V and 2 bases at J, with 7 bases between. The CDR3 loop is CASSRERNQPQHF. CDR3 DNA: TGTGCCAGCAGCAGAGAGCGCAATCAGCCCCAGCATTTT.

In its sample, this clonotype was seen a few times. CDR3 sequence: CASSSRGDPDTQYF. DNA for the CDR3: TGTGCCAGCAGTTCCAGGGGGGACCCAGATACGCAGTATTTT. The chain has TRBV2 and TRBJ2-3; TRBD1 might be the D (7 bases). V was trimmed by 5 bases and J by 4 bases, leaving 13 bases between them. This CDR3 has 14 residues. Germline V gene sequence: CDR1 SNHLY, CDR2 FYNNEI.

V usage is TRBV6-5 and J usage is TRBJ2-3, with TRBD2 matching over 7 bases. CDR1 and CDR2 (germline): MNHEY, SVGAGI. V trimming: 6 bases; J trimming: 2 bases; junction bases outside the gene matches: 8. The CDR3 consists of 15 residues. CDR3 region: CASSPRAGPTDTQYF. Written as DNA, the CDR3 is TGTGCCAGCAGCCCTCGAGCGGGACCCACAGATACGCAGTATTTT.

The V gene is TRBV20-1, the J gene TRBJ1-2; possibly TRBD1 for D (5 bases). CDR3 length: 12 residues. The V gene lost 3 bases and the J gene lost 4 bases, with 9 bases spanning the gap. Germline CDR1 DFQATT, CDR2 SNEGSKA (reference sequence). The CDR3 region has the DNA TGCAGTGCTAGTGGGCAGGGCTATGGCTACACCTTC. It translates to CSASGQGYGYTF.

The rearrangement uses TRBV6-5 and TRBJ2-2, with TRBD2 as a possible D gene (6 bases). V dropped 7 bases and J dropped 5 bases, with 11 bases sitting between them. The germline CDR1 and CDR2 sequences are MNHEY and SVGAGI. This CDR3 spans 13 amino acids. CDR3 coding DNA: TGTGCCAGCACGGGACTGATAACCGGGGAGCTGTTTTTT. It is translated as CASTGLITGELFF.

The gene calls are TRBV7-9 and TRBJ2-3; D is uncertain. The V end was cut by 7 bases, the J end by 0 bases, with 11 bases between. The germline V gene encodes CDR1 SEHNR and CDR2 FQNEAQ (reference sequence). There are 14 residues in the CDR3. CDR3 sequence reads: CASTDPGSTDTQYF. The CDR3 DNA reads TGTGCCAGCACCGACCCCGGCAGCACAGATACGCAGTATTTT.

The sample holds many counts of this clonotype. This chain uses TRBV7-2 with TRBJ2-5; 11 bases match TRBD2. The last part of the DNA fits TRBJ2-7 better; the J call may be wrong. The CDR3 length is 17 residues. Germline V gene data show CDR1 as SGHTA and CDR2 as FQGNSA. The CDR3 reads CASSEISGGAVASEQYF. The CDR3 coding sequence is TGTGCCAGCAGCGAAATTAGCGGGGGGGCCGTCGCTTCCGAGCAGTACTTC.

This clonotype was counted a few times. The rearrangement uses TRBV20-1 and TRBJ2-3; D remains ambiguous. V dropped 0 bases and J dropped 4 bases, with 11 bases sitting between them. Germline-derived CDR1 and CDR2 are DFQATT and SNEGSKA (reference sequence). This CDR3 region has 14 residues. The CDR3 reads CSARDPTKPDTQYF. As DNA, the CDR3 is TGCAGTGCTAGAGATCCGACCAAACCAGATACGCAGTATTTT.

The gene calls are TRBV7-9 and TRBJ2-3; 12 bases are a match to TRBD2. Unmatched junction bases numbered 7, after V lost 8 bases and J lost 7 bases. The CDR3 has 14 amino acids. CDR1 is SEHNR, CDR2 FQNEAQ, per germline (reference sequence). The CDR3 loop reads CASVGLAGAYTQYF. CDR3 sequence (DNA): TGTGCCAGCGTGGGACTAGCGGGCGCATATACGCAGTATTTT.

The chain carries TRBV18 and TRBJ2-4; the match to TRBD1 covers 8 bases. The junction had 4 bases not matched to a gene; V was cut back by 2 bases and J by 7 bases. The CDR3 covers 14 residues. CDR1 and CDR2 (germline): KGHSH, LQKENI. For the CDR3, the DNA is TGTGCCAGCTCACCAGTGGACAGGGCCAACATTCAGTACTTC. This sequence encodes CASSPVDRANIQYF.

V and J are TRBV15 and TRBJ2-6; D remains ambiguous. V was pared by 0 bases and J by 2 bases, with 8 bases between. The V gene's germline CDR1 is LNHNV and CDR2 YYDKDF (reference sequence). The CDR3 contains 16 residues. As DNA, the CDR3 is TGTGCCACCAGCAGAGAAGTGCCCACTGGGGCCAACGTCCTGACTTTC. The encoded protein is CATSREVPTGANVLTF.